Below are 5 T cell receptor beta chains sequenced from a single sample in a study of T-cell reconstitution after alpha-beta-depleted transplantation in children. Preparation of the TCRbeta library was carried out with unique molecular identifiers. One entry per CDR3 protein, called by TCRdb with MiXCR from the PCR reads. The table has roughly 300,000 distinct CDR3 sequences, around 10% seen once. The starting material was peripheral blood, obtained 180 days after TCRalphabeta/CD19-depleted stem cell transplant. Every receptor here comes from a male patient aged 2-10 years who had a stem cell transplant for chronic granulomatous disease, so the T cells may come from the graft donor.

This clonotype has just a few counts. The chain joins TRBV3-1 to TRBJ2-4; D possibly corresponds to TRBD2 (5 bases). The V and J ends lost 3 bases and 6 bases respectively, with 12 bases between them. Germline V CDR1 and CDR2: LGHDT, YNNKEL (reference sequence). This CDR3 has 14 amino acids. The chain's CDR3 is CASSHTRNLNIQYF. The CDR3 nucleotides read TGTGCCAGCAGCCATACTAGGAATTTAAACATTCAGTACTTC.

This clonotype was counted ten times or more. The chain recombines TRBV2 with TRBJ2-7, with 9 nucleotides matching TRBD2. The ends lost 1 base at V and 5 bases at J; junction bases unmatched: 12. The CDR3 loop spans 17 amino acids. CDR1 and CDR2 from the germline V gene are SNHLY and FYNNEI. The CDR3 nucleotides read TGTGCCAGCAGTGAAGAAAAGGGACTAGCTGGCCCCCACGAGCAGTACTTC. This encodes CASSEEKGLAGPHEQYF.

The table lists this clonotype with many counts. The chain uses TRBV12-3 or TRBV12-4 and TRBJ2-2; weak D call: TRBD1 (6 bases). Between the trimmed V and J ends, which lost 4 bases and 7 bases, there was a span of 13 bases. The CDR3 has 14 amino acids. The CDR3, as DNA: TGTGCCAGCAGTTCTCAGGGGTCGGGCGGGGAGCTGTTTTTT. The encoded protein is CASSSQGSGGELFF.

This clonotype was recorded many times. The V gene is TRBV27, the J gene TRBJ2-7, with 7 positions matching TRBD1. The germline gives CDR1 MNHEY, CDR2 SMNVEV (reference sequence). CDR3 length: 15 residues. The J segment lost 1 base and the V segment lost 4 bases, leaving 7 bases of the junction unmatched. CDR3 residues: CASSYRQGASYEQYF. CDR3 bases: TGTGCCAGCAGTTACCGACAGGGTGCGTCCTACGAGCAGTACTTC.

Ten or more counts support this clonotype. CDR3 amino acids: CSVIYSYNEQFF. For the CDR3, the DNA is TGCAGCGTCATTTATTCCTACAATGAGCAGTTCTTC. V gene TRBV29-1 combines with J gene TRBJ2-1; no clear D gene. CDR3 size: 12 residues. Germline V lookup: CDR1 SQVTM, CDR2 ANQGSEA. Trimming cost V 6 bases and J 1 base, with 7 bases left between them.